This TCR beta chain was identified in a study of post-analysis software for immune sequencing data. Study information: The patients showed relapsing-remitting, secondary progressive and progressive-relapsing multiple sclerosis courses. Study-wide points: Analysis by F measure revealed that same-batch samples clustered strongly together. Roughly five TRBV segments appeared more often in patients than in controls, and TRBV5-6, TRBV5-1 and TRBV20-1 were among these.

With 0 bases clipped from V and 1 base from J, the junction kept 7 bases outside the gene matches. Germline CDR1 is DFQATT and CDR2 is SNEGSKA (reference sequence). There are 16 residues in the CDR3. Concerning this clonotype itself: Its target is unknown.

The library was made from cDNA and included unique molecular identifiers. TCRdb re-analysed the PCR reads in MiXCR, keeping a single row per CDR3 protein. The repertoire includes under 900,000 distinct CDR3 sequences, roughly 50% of them detected once, and 4% to 5.5% sits in the top ten. This TCR came from a girl aged 10-17 years with multiple sclerosis. The V gene is TRBV20-1, the J gene TRBJ2-7, with 9 bases lining up with TRBD1. Material for sequencing was blood. CDR3 residues: CSARDGRGQGSYEQYF. CDR3 bases: TGCAGTGCTAGAGATGGCCGGGGACAGGGATCCTACGAGCAGTACTTC.